Below, 21 T cell receptor beta chains from the same sample are listed, as sequenced in a study of blood T cell repertoires in COVID-19 (dated by TCRdb to about 2020). Library preparation employed the immunoSEQ multiplex PCR assay. In TCRdb, the immuneACCESS table is reduced to in-frame sequences with V and J assigned. These tables do not hold every clone; where another copy was compared, an unresolved V gene accounts for under half, and the others remain unexplained. The sample includes about 480,000 clones, with 85% to 90% observed a single time. Clones ranked in the top ten supply less than 2% of the sample. Sequenced material: PBMCs or T cells enriched from blood (not recorded which). The source is a woman in her thirties or forties who had recovered from COVID-19.

The chain links TRBV4-1 to TRBJ1-1, with TRBD1 matching over 11 bases. The CDR3 is 14 amino acids. Germline assignment: CDR1 MGHRA and CDR2 YSYEKL. J lost 7 bases, V lost 3 bases, and 4 bases had no gene match. The CDR3 sequence is CASSQGQGGDEAFF. DNA of the CDR3: TGCGCCAGCAGCCAGGGACAGGGGGGGGATGAAGCTTTCTTT.

CDR3 residues: CSVDQGFGGPGELFF. CDR3 bases: TGCAGCGTTGATCAGGGATTCGGGGGTCCCGGGGAGCTGTTTTTT. The chain links TRBV29-1 to TRBJ2-2; perhaps TRBD2 as D (6 bases). Between the trimmed V and J ends, which lost 3 bases and 6 bases, there was a span of 17 bases. There are 15 residues in the CDR3. Germline loops: CDR1 SQVTM, CDR2 ANQGSEA.

The chain combines TRBV27 with TRBJ2-7; D is unresolved. Between the trimmed V and J ends, which lost 1 base and 6 bases, there was a span of 10 bases. The CDR3 covers 13 residues. The germline CDR1 and CDR2 sequences are MNHEY and SMNVEV (reference sequence). The CDR3 DNA reads TGTGCCAGCAGTTTATTTGCCGGTGGCGAGCAGTACTTC. Translated, it gives CASSLFAGGEQYF.

The gene calls are TRBV10-3 and TRBJ1-5; possibly TRBD1 for D (6 bases). Per germline, CDR1 ENHRY and CDR2 SYGVKD. CDR3 length: 12 residues. Trimming left V 11 bases short and J 5 bases short, with 13 bases between. The CDR3 loop reads CASTAGDQPQHF. In DNA, the CDR3 is TGTGCCTCAACGGCAGGGGATCAGCCCCAGCATTTT.

This chain connects TRBV24-1 to TRBJ1-5; D call uncertain. The V and J ends lost 0 bases and 8 bases respectively, with 10 bases between them. The CDR3 is made up of 14 amino acids. CDR1 is KGHDR, CDR2 SFDVKD, per germline. The CDR3 reads CATSDLRSGKPQHF. DNA of the CDR3: TGTGCCACCAGTGATTTGAGGTCCGGGAAGCCCCAGCATTTT.

This chain links TRBV5-4 with TRBJ2-3, with D maybe TRBD1 (5 bases). V was trimmed by 3 bases and J by 4 bases, leaving 12 bases between them. This CDR3 has 14 amino acids. CDR1 SGHNT and CDR2 YYREEE come from the germline V gene (reference sequence). In DNA form, the CDR3 reads TGTGCCAGCAGCTCACCATGGGGCGCAGATACGCAGTATTTT. As protein: CASSSPWGADTQYF.

The chain carries TRBV27 and TRBJ2-7; TRBD1 matches 10 bases. CDR3 size: 16 residues. Germline assignment: CDR1 MNHEY and CDR2 SMNVEV (reference sequence). V was clipped by 0 bases and J by 4 bases; unmatched bases: 6. The CDR3 loop is CASSLSPGTGVYEQYF. The DNA of the CDR3 is TGTGCCAGCAGTTTATCTCCCGGGACAGGGGTGTACGAGCAGTACTTC.

The chain uses TRBV10-3 and TRBJ2-3; 11 positions match TRBD2. J lost 5 bases, V lost 3 bases, and 7 bases had no gene match. The CDR3 is 16 amino acids. CDR1 ENHRY and CDR2 SYGVKD come from the germline V gene. The chain's CDR3 is CAISDGTSGVVDTQYF. CDR3 DNA: TGTGCCATCAGTGATGGGACTAGCGGAGTTGTAGATACGCAGTATTTT.

V and J are TRBV7-9 and TRBJ1-6; D call uncertain. The CDR3 has 15 residues. Trimming took 1 base from V and 7 from J, leaving 11 bases between them. The germline V gene encodes CDR1 SEHNR and CDR2 FQNEAQ (reference sequence). As DNA, the CDR3 is TGTGCCAGCAGCTTAGGAGGAGGAGAGAATTCACCCCTCCACTTT. Its protein product is CASSLGGGENSPLHF.

The J gene is TRBJ1-4, the V gene TRBV18, with a weak D call TRBD1 (5 bases). The CDR3 has 16 residues. Germline CDR1 KGHSH, CDR2 LQKENI. Trimming stripped 3 bases from V and 0 bases from J, with 11 bases between. CDR3 bases: TGTGCCAGCTCACCCATGGGGGGAGCAACTAATGAAAAACTGTTTTTT. It codes for CASSPMGGATNEKLFF.

This sequence joins TRBV7-6 and TRBJ2-3; 7 nucleotides align to TRBD2. CDR1 is SGHVS and CDR2 is FNYEAQ in the germline V gene. This CDR3 spans 15 amino acids. The V gene end was trimmed by 1 base and the J gene end by 3 bases; junction bases not matched to a gene: 4. This CDR3 reads CASSLVAGETDTQYF. The DNA of the CDR3 is TGTGCCAGCAGCTTAGTTGCGGGAGAGACAGATACGCAGTATTTT. Looking up the rest from reference TRBV7-6 and TRBJ2-3 gives the full variable domain: GAGVSQSPRYKVTKRGQDVALRCDPISGHVSLYWYRQALGQGPEFLTYFNYEAQQDKSGLPNDRFSAERPEGSISTLTIQRTEQRDSAMYRCASSLVAGETDTQYFGPGTRLTVL.

This chain joins TRBV5-1 and TRBJ2-7; 9 nucleotides match TRBD2. Germline V gene data show CDR1 as SGHRS and CDR2 as YFSETQ. The trim removed 4 bases at V and 3 bases at J, leaving 11 bases unmatched. This CDR3 contains 16 residues. Here the CDR3 reads CASSPKWTSEHYEQYF. CDR3 bases: TGCGCCAGCAGCCCCAAATGGACTAGCGAGCACTACGAGCAGTACTTC. The whole variable domain, remainder taken from reference TRBV5-1 and TRBJ2-7, is KAGVTQTPRYLIKTRGQQVTLSCSPISGHRSVSWYQQTPGQGLQFLFEYFSETQRNKGNFPGRFSGRQFSNSRSEMNVSTLELGDSALYLCASSPKWTSEHYEQYFGPGTRLTVT.

This rearrangement joins TRBV7-9 to TRBJ1-2, with TRBD1 identical over 7 bases. J was trimmed by 6 bases and V by 4 bases; bases with no gene match: 11. CDR3 length: 15 amino acids. Germline CDR1 is SEHNR and CDR2 is FQNEAQ (reference sequence). This CDR3 reads CASSSRTGSFDGYTF. CDR3 sequence (DNA): TGTGCCAGCAGCTCCAGGACAGGATCCTTCGATGGCTACACCTTC.

This clone was detected once. V usage is TRBV12-3 or TRBV12-4 and J usage is TRBJ1-1; D may be TRBD1 (6 bases). The CDR3 length is 13 residues. The germline V and J ends were trimmed by 6 bases and 1 base, with 9 bases remaining between them. This CDR3 reads CASRMTGNTEAFF. As DNA, the CDR3 is TGTGCCAGCAGGATGACAGGGAACACTGAAGCTTTCTTT.

The chain has TRBV11-2 and TRBJ1-1, with D unresolved. The CDR3 contains 12 residues. Germline values: CDR1 SGHAT, CDR2 FQNNGV. With 0 bases removed from V and 8 bases from J, the gap between germline ends came to 7 bases. CDR3 sequence (DNA): TGTGCCAGCAGCTTAGATGCGGGGGAAGCTTTCTTT. It specifies CASSLDAGEAFF.

V is TRBV19 and J is TRBJ1-3; D ambiguous. The CDR3 totals 13 residues. The germline V and J ends were trimmed by 10 bases and 0 bases, with 10 bases remaining between them. Per the germline V gene, CDR1 is LNHDA and CDR2 is SQIVND (reference sequence). CDR3 region: CATYGVSGNTIYF. CDR3 coding DNA: TGTGCCACCTACGGGGTCTCTGGAAACACCATATATTTT.

This chain links TRBV4-3 with TRBJ1-5; D not certain. Trimming pared 4 bases from V and 5 bases from J, leaving 12 bases between. From germline, CDR1 is LGHNA and CDR2 YSLEER. The CDR3 extends over 14 amino acids. CDR3 loop: CASSRNRGDQPQHF. In nucleotides, the CDR3 is TGCGCCAGCAGCCGGAACCGGGGAGATCAGCCCCAGCATTTT.

V gene TRBV10-3 combines with J gene TRBJ1-5, with 8 bases matching TRBD1. CDR3 length: 14 residues. CDR1 is ENHRY and CDR2 is SYGVKD in the germline V gene. Losses at the gene ends were 6 bases for V and 7 bases for J; bases not matched to a gene: 8. The CDR3 sequence: CAISDRGSGQPQHF. DNA for the CDR3: TGTGCCATCAGCGACAGGGGATCGGGACAGCCCCAGCATTTT.

V and J are TRBV4-3 and TRBJ2-3, with unresolved D. The V end lost 0 bases, the J end lost 11 bases, and 15 bases lay between the germline ends. The CDR3 is 14 residues long. Germline CDR1 LGHNA, CDR2 YSLEER. The CDR3 DNA is TGCGCCAGCAGCCAAGATCGGTCCCTAAGTTTGCAGTATTTT. Encoded protein: CASSQDRSLSLQYF.

This clone was detected only a few times. This chain connects TRBV5-8 to TRBJ1-2, with TRBD1 matching 8 bases. The CDR3 spans 13 residues. Germline V gene data show CDR1 as SGHTS and CDR2 as YDEGEE. Trimming at V came to 2 bases and at J to 4 bases, leaving 1 base not matched to a gene. CDR3 loop: CASSFGQGYGYTF. The CDR3 nucleotides read TGTGCCAGCAGCTTCGGACAGGGCTATGGCTACACCTTC.

This chain uses TRBV3-1 (or the pseudogene TRBV3-2) with TRBJ1-2; D is uncertain. The CDR3 totals 14 residues. Trimming left V 0 bases short and J 8 bases short, with 13 bases between. Germline V gene lookup returns CDR1 LGHDT and CDR2 YNNKEL (reference sequence). CDR3: CASSQENPLGGYTF. CDR3 sequence (DNA): TGTGCCAGCAGCCAAGAAAATCCCTTGGGCGGCTACACCTTC.